This T cell receptor (beta chain) emerged from a study of synovial regulatory T cells in juvenile arthritis. Study background: A few patients were therapy-naive; six received methotrexate alone. Points from the study as a whole: TCR diversity was lower in inflammation-associated blood Treg cells than in other blood Treg cells. Across patients, iaTreg TCR repertoires were mostly private, partly shared with synovial Teff and blood CPL.

Measured with immunoSEQ multiplex PCR; TCRdb has only the in-frame clones, and not every one. The sample table includes 7,500 to 10,000 clones. About this clone: Its target is not known.

Median disease duration was about 7 years, range 0.2-19.1. The clonotype originates from a donor younger than 30 with juvenile idiopathic arthritis. The sample was Treg cells from blood. Subset defined: remaining (HLA-DR-negative) circulating blood Treg cells.

The CDR3 reads CSARVTGGQFF. The chain has TRBV20-1 and TRBJ2-1; the D call of TRBD1 rests on TCRdb alone, since no DNA is present to check it. The CDR3 spans 11 residues. No DNA is recorded. Germline assignment: CDR1 DFQATT and CDR2 SNEGSKA (reference sequence).